The 18 T cell receptor beta chains listed next were all sequenced from one sample in a study of PD-L1 blockade in urothelial cancer. Time point given: peripheral blood 6 weeks after treatment start. Measured with immunoSEQ multiplex PCR; TCRdb has only the in-frame clones, and not every one. The table includes 31,000 or so clones, roughly nine tenths detected once. The source was PBMCs, collected around atezolizumab (anti-PD-L1) treatment. These receptors originate from an elderly man with urothelial cancer.

The chain combines TRBV25-1 with TRBJ1-5; TRBD1 is a possible D gene (6 bases). The germline gives CDR1 MGHDK, CDR2 SYGVNS. There are 14 residues in the CDR3. V lost 5 bases, J lost 6 bases, and 14 bases lay in between. Here the CDR3 DNA reads TGTGCCAGCAGTCAGACAGGTCGGAGTCAGCCCCAGCATTTT. Encoded protein: CASSQTGRSQPQHF.

The rearrangement joins TRBV10-1 to TRBJ2-3; 10 bases are a match to TRBD2. The CDR3 has 16 amino acids. V was clipped by 0 bases and J by 3 bases; unmatched bases: 3. Germline CDR1 WNHNN, CDR2 SYGVQD (reference sequence). The CDR3 DNA reads TGCGCCAGCAGTGAGTCGAAAGCGGGAGGGACAGATACGCAGTATTTT. Translated: CASSESKAGGTDTQYF.

The count of this clone is one. The genes are TRBV2 and TRBJ2-7, with D possibly matching TRBD2 (6 bases). Trimming shortened V by 6 bases and J by 6 bases, and 18 bases separated the two germline ends. Germline CDR1 is SNHLY and CDR2 is FYNNEI. The CDR3 has 14 residues. CDR3 region: CASRFAEGWGEQYF. In nucleotides, the CDR3 is TGTGCCAGCAGGTTTGCGGAGGGTTGGGGCGAGCAGTACTTC.

The chain joins TRBV9 to TRBJ1-4, with TRBD1 identical over 9 bases. The length of the CDR3 is 16 residues. V shed 4 bases and J 1 base; nucleotides not matched to a gene: 5. CDR1 is SGDLS and CDR2 is YYNGEE in the germline V gene. The chain's CDR3 is CASSPGTGRTNEKLFF. CDR3 DNA: TGTGCCAGCAGCCCAGGGACAGGGAGAACTAATGAAAAACTGTTTTTT.

This clone was recorded once. At one end the junction does not follow the germline gene, possibly because of a read error. The genes are TRBV18 and TRBJ2-5; D possibly corresponds to TRBD1 (5 bases). The CDR3 runs 15 residues. CDR1 KGHSH and CDR2 LQKENI come from the germline V gene. The CDR3 DNA reads as TGTGCCAGCTCACCACCGGTCAGGGCCCAAGGGACCCAGTACTTC. This translates into CASSPPVRAQGTQYF.

J is TRBJ2-2 and V is TRBV7-2, with D possibly being TRBD2 (5 bases). Germline V gene data show CDR1 as SGHTA and CDR2 as FQGNSA. Trimming shortened V by 2 bases and J by 4 bases, and 8 bases separated the two germline ends. The CDR3 sequence is 14 residues long. In nucleotides, the CDR3 is TGTGCCAGCAGCTTAATCCGGGGCACCGGGGAGCTGTTTTTT. Translated, it gives CASSLIRGTGELFF.

J is TRBJ2-7 and V is TRBV14; D is unclear. Trimming left V 1 base short and J 3 bases short, with 13 bases between. CDR3 size: 15 residues. CDR1 is SGHDN and CDR2 is FVKESK in the germline V gene. CDR3 amino acids: CASSQGLLVNYEQYF. The CDR3 DNA sequence: TGTGCCAGCAGCCAAGGACTCCTAGTAAACTACGAGCAGTACTTC.

This chain joins TRBV29-1 and TRBJ2-5; 11 bases are shared with TRBD2. The CDR3 has 14 residues. Germline CDR1 reads SQVTM; CDR2 reads ANQGSEA. J gave up 4 bases and V 7 bases, and 8 bases lay outside the gene matches. CDR3 coding DNA: TGCAGCGCCCGTAGCGGGAGGGACCGAGAGACCCAGTACTTC. This translates into CSARSGRDRETQYF.

In its sample, this clone was seen once. V usage is TRBV6-6 and J usage is TRBJ2-7; 9 positions agree with TRBD1. The germline V gene encodes CDR1 MNHNY and CDR2 SVGAGI (reference sequence). The CDR3 runs to 14 residues. The V segment lost 8 bases and the J segment 5 bases; nucleotides outside the gene matches: 10. The CDR3 here is CASSAGTGRHEQYF. The DNA of the CDR3 is TGTGCCAGCTCAGCCGGGACAGGGCGCCACGAGCAGTACTTC.

V gene TRBV19 combines with J gene TRBJ1-1, with a possible D match to TRBD1 (6 bases). V was clipped by 6 bases and J by 5 bases, with 16 bases between them. This CDR3 spans 14 amino acids. Germline V gives CDR1 LNHDA, CDR2 SQIVND (reference sequence). The CDR3, as DNA: TGTGCCAGTAGCTGGGGGGGGGCTGGAACTGAAGCTTTCTTT. Residues: CASSWGGAGTEAFF.

J is TRBJ2-1 and V is TRBV7-7; TRBD2 matches 7 bases. V dropped 5 bases and J dropped 0; count of bases not matched to a gene: 4. This CDR3 comprises 15 residues. Germline loops: CDR1 SSHAT, CDR2 FNYEAQ (reference sequence). CDR3 nucleotide sequence: TGTGCCAGCAGCCCAGGGAGGGCCTCCTACAATGAGCAGTTCTTC. This translates into CASSPGRASYNEQFF.

The V and J genes are TRBV28 and TRBJ1-5; 7 nucleotides match TRBD1. Germline trimming cut 5 bases from V and 2 bases from J; bases unmatched to any gene: 6. CDR1 is MDHEN and CDR2 is SYDVKM in the germline V gene. This CDR3 spans 15 amino acids. The CDR3 DNA is TGTGCCAGCAGTCACAGGGGCCCGGGCAATCAGCCCCAGCATTTT. Translating gives CASSHRGPGNQPQHF.

The chain links TRBV5-4 to TRBJ2-3; the D is unclear. Per the germline V gene, CDR1 is SGHNT and CDR2 is YYREEE (reference sequence). CDR3 length: 13 residues. The V end was cut by 3 bases, the J end by 5 bases, with 10 bases between. CDR3 sequence (DNA): TGTGCCAGCAGCTCCGCGGAGATAGATACGCAGTATTTT. Translated, it gives CASSSAEIDTQYF.

This clone was found once. CDR3 sequence (DNA): TGTGCCACCAGCAGACCCGGGACAGGGGACTACGAGCAGTACTTC. Translating it yields CATSRPGTGDYEQYF. The chain links TRBV15 to TRBJ2-7, with 10 nucleotides matching TRBD1. Germline loops: CDR1 LNHNV, CDR2 YYDKDF (reference sequence). The CDR3 has 15 amino acids. J lost 3 bases, V lost 2 bases, and 4 bases had no gene match.

The genes are TRBV9 and TRBJ1-2; 8 bases line up with TRBD1. Germline V lookup: CDR1 SGDLS, CDR2 YYNGEE. V dropped 3 bases and J dropped 1; count of bases not matched to a gene: 11. The length of the CDR3 is 17 residues. Here the CDR3 reads CASSASAEQGVNYGYTF. The CDR3 DNA reads as TGTGCCAGCAGCGCTAGCGCCGAACAGGGGGTTAACTATGGCTACACCTTC.

The genes are TRBV7-2 and TRBJ2-1; maybe TRBD1 (5 bases). Germline V gene data show CDR1 as SGHTA and CDR2 as FQGNSA. CDR3 length: 17 residues. Trimming pared 5 bases from V and 9 bases from J, leaving 26 bases between. CDR3 sequence reads: CASSPSPSGKGSSEQFF. The CDR3 nucleotides read TGTGCCAGCAGCCCCTCTCCGTCAGGGAAAGGTTCTAGTGAGCAGTTCTTC.

J is TRBJ2-1 and V is TRBV11-2; D perhaps matches TRBD1 (5 bases). The length of the CDR3 is 19 residues. Germline CDR1 reads SGHAT; CDR2 reads FQNNGV. The V and J ends lost 0 bases and 5 bases respectively, with 23 bases between them. The CDR3 reads CASSLETVSRGKYNNEQFF. The CDR3 DNA follows: TGTGCCAGCAGCTTAGAGACCGTCAGTAGGGGCAAGTACAACAATGAGCAGTTCTTC.

The CDR3 here is CAWSVLTAENTDTQYF. In DNA, the CDR3 is TGTGCCTGGAGTGTACTGACGGCGGAAAACACAGATACGCAGTATTTT. The V call is TRBV30, the J call TRBJ2-3; D remains ambiguous. V was shortened by 0 bases and J by 2 bases, with 15 bases between the two germline ends. CDR3 size: 16 residues. Germline V CDR1 and CDR2: GTSNPN, SVGIG (reference sequence).